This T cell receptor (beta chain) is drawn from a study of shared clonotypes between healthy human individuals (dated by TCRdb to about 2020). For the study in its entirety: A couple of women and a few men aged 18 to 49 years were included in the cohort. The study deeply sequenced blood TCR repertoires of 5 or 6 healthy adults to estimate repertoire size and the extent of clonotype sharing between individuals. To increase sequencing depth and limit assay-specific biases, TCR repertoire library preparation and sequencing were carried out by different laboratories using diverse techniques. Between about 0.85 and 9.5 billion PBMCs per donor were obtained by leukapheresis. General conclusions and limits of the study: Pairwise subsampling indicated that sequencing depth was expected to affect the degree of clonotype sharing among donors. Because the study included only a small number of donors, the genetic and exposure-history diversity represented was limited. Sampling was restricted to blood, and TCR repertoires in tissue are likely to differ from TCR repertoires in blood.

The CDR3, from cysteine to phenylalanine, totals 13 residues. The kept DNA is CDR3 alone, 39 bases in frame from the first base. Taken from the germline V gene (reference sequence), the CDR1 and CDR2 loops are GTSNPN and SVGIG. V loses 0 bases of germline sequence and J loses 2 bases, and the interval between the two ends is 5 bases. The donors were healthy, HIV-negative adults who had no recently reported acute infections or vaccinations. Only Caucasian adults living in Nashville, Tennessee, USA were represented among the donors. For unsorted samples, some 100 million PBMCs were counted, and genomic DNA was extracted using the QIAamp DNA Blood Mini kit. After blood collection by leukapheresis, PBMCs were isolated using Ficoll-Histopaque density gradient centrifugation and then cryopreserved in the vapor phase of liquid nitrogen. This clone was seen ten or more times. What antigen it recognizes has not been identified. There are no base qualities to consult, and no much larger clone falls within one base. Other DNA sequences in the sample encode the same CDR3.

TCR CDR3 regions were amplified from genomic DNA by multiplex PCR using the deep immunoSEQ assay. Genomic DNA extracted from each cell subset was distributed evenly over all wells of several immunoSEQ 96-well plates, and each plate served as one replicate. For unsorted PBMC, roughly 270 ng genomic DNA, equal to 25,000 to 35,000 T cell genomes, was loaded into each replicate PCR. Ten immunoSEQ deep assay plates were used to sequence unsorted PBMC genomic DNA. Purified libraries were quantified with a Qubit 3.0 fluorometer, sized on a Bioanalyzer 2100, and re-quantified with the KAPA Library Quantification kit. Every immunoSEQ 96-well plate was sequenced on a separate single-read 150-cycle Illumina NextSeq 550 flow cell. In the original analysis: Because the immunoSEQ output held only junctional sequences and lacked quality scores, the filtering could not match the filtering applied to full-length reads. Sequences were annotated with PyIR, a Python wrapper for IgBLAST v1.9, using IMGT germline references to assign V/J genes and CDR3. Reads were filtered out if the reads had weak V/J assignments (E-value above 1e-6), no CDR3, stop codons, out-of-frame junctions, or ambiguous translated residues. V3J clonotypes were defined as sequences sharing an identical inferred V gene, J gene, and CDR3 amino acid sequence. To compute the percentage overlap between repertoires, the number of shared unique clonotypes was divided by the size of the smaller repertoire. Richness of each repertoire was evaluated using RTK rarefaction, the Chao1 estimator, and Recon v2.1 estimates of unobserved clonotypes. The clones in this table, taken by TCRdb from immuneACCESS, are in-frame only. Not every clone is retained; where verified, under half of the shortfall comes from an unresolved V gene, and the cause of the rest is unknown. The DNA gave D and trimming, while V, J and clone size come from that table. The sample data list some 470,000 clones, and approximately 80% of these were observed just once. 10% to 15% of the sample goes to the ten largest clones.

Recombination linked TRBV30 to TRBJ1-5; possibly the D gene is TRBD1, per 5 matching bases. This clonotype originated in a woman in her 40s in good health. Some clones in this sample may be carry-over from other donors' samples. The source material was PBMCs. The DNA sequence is TGTGCCTGGAGTGTAGGGGGCAATCAGCCCCAGCATTTT. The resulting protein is CAWSVGGNQPQHF.